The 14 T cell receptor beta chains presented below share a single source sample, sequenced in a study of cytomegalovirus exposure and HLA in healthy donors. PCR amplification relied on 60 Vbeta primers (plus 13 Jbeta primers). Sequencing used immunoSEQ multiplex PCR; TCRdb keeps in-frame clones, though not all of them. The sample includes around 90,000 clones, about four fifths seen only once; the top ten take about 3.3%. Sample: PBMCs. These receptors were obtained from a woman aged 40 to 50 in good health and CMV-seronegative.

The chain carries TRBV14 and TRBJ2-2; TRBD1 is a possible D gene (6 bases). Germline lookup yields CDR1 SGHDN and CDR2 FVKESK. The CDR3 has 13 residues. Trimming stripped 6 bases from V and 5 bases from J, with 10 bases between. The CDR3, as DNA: TGTGCCAGCAGACTACAGGGAACCGGGGAGCTGTTTTTT. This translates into CASRLQGTGELFF.

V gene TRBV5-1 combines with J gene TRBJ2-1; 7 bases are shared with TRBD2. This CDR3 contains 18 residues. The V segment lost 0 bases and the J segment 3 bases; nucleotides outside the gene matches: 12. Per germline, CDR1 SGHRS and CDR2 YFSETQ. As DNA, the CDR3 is TGCGCCAGCAGCTTGGTGGCTTTGGCTAGCGGATACTACAATGAGCAGTTCTTC. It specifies CASSLVALASGYYNEQFF.

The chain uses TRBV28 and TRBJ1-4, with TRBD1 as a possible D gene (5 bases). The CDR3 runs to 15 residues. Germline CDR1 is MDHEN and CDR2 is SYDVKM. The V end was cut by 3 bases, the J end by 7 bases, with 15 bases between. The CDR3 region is CASSLAGQGSEKLFF. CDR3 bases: TGTGCCAGCAGTTTGGCGGGGCAGGGTAGTGAAAAACTGTTTTTT. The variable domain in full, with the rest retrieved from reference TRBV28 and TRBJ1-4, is DVKVTQSSRYLVKRTGEKVFLECVQDMDHENMFWYRQDPGLGLRLIYFSYDVKMKEKGDIPEGYSVSREKKERFSLILESASTNQTSMYLCASSLAGQGSEKLFFGSGTQLSVL.

The CDR3 DNA reads TGTGCCAGCAGCGTCCGACAGGGTTGGTCCACAGATACGCAGTATTTT. This encodes CASSVRQGWSTDTQYF. The rearrangement uses TRBV21-1 and TRBJ2-3; TRBD1 reflects the table's D call only, with no check against the DNA. TRBV21-1 is labeled a pseudogene. The CDR3 is 16 residues long.

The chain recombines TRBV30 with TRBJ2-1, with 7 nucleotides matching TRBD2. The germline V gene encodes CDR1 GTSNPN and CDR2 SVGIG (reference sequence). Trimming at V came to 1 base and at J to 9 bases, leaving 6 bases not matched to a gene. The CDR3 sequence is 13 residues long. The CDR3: CAWSGGGSPEQFF. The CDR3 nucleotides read TGTGCCTGGAGTGGGGGCGGGAGCCCTGAGCAGTTCTTC.

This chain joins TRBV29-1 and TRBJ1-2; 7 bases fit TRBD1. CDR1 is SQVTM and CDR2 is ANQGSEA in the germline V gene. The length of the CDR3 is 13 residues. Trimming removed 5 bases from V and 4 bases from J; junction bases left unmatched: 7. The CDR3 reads CSVRTGATYGYTF. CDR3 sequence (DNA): TGCAGCGTTCGTACAGGGGCGACCTATGGCTACACCTTC. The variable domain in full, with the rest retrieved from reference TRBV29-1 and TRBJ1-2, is SAVISQKPSRDICQRGTSLTIQCQVDSQVTMMFWYRQQPGQSLTLIATANQGSEATYESGFVIDKFPISRPNLTFSTLTVSNMSPEDSSIYLCSVRTGATYGYTFGSGTRLTVV.

The DNA of the CDR3 is TGTGCCAGCAGCCCGGGAATGAACACTGAAGCTTTCTTT. Amino acid sequence: CASSPGMNTEAFF. This chain joins TRBV11-2 and TRBJ1-1; unclear D gene. In germline, CDR1 is SGHAT, CDR2 FQNNGV. The CDR3 is 13 amino acids. The germline V and J ends were trimmed by 5 bases and 0 bases, with 7 bases remaining between them.

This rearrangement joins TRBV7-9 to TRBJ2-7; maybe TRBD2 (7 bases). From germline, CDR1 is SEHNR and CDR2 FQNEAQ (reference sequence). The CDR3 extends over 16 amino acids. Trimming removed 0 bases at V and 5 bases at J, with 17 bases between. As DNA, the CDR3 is TGTGCCAGCAGCTTAGCGGGGGGGCTACTAGTCAACGAGCAGTACTTC. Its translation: CASSLAGGLLVNEQYF.

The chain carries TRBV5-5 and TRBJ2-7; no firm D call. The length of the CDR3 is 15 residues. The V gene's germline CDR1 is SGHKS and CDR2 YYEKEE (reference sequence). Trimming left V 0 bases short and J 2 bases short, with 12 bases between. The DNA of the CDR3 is TGTGCCAGCAGCTTGGCTCCCGGGTTAACCTACGAGCAGTACTTC. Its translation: CASSLAPGLTYEQYF.

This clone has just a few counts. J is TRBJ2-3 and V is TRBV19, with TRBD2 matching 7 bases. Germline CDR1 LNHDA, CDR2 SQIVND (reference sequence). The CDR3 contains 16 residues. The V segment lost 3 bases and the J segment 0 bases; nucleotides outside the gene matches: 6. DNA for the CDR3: TGTGCCAGTAGTATGGGTAGCGGGTCTAGCACAGATACGCAGTATTTT. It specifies CASSMGSGSSTDTQYF.

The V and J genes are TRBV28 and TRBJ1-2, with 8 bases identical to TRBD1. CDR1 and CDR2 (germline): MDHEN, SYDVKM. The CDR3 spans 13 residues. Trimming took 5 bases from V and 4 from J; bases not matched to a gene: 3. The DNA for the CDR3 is TGTGCCAGCAGTCAAGACAGGGGCTATGGCTACACCTTC. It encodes CASSQDRGYGYTF.

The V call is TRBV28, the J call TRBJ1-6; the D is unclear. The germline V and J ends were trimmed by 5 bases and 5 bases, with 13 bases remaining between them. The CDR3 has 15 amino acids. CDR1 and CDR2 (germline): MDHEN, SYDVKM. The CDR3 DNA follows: TGTGCCAGCAGTACGGGAGAAGGAGATAATTCACCCCTCCACTTT. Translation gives CASSTGEGDNSPLHF.

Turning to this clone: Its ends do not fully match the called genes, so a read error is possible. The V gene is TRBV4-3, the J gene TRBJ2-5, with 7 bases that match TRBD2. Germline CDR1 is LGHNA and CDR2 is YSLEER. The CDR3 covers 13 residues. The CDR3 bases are TGCGCCCGCAGCCTTGGACTAGTGGAGACCCAGTACTTC. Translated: CARSLGLVETQYF.

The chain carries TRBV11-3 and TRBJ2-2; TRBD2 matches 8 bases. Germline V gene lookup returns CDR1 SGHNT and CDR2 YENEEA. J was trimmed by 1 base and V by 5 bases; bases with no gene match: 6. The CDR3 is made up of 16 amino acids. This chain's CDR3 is CASSPGGDLNTGELFF. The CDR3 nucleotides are TGTGCCAGCAGCCCCGGGGGGGATCTGAACACCGGGGAGCTGTTTTTT.